This is a list of T cell receptor beta chains from one sample in a study of OX40 agonist ivuxolimab in advanced cancers. The data were produced by immunoSEQ multiplex PCR, yet TCRdb's version contains in-frame clones alone and is incomplete. Of about 59,000 clones listed, over 75% are singletons. This material consisted of CD4+ or CD8+ T cells sorted from blood, taken in a trial of the OX40 agonist ivuxolimab. All receptors derive from an adult with an advanced solid tumor such as melanoma, head and neck, liver or kidney cancer. CDR3s include the opening cysteine and the closing phenylalanine or tryptophan. The order of the fields is CDR3 protein, CDR3 DNA, V gene, clone size, J gene, D gene. The D gene is left open where the match is weak. Only part of the rows carry a size: once, few, many, or a class if the clone is expanded.

CASSLATSLEQYF TGTGCCAGCAGCTTAGCTACGTCCCTCGAGCAGTACTTC TRBV7-2 . TRBJ2-7 .
CASSLRGLGETQYF TGTGCCAGCAGCTTGAGGGGGCTGGGGGAGACCCAGTACTTC TRBV7-7 . TRBJ2-5 TRBD1
CASSKADRAYNEQFF TGTGCCAGCAGCAAAGCAGACAGGGCCTACAATGAGCAGTTCTTC TRBV21-1 . TRBJ2-1 .
CASTGTSGRYEQYF TGCGCCAGCACCGGGACTAGCGGGAGATACGAGCAGTACTTC TRBV5-1 . TRBJ2-7 TRBD2
CASSLPGTATYNEQFF TGCGCCAGCAGCTTGCCCGGGACTGCCACCTACAATGAGCAGTTCTTC TRBV5-1 . TRBJ2-1 .
CASSDWRGDNNEQFF TGCGCCAGCAGTGATTGGAGGGGGGACAACAATGAGCAGTTCTTC TRBV10-1 . TRBJ2-1 .
CASSPSLSNQPQHF TGTGCCAGCAGCCCCAGCCTTAGCAATCAGCCCCAGCATTTT TRBV6-6 . TRBJ1-5 .
CASSLDWGREATGELFF TGCGCCAGCAGCTTGGATTGGGGGCGGGAGGCCACCGGGGAGCTGTTTTTT TRBV5-1 . TRBJ2-2 TRBD2
CASSLGRGGELFF TGTGCCAGCAGCTTAGGGCGGGGCGGGGAGCTGTTTTTT TRBV7-8 . TRBJ2-2 .
CASSILRDRLSYNEQFF TGTGCCAGCAGCATATTACGGGACCGTCTTAGCTACAATGAGCAGTTCTTC TRBV4-2 . TRBJ2-1 .
CASSPISVSYEQYF TGTGCCAGCTCCCCCATTAGCGTCTCCTACGAGCAGTACTTC TRBV18 once TRBJ2-7 .
CASSLAWGAKNIQYF TGCGCCAGCAGCCTTGCCTGGGGAGCCAAAAACATTCAGTACTTC TRBV4-1 . TRBJ2-4 .
CASSLDGTEYNEQFF TGTGCCAGCAGCTTGGACGGGACGGAGTACAATGAGCAGTTCTTC TRBV7-2 . TRBJ2-1 .
CASSGPSDNEQFF TGCGCCAGCAGCGGCCCTAGCGACAATGAGCAGTTCTTC TRBV5-1 . TRBJ2-1 .
CASSSTNHNYGYTF TGTGCCAGCAGCTCGACAAACCATAACTATGGCTACACCTTC TRBV7-2 . TRBJ1-2 .
CASSVSGKETQYF TGCGCCAGCAGCGTGAGCGGGAAAGAGACCCAGTACTTC TRBV4-1 . TRBJ2-5 TRBD2
CASATAWRNTEAFF TGTGCCAGTGCGACCGCCTGGAGGAACACTGAAGCTTTCTTT TRBV2 . TRBJ1-1 .
CAISLEGPHGEQYF TGTGCCATCAGTTTAGAGGGACCCCACGGCGAGCAGTACTTC TRBV10-3 . TRBJ2-7 .
CASGPGSGNTIYF TGTGCCAGCGGCCCAGGCTCTGGAAACACCATATATTTT TRBV6-1 . TRBJ1-3 .
CASSLLPGQGNNEQFF TGTGCCAGCAGCCTTTTACCGGGACAGGGAAACAATGAGCAGTTCTTC TRBV6-4 . TRBJ2-1 TRBD1
CAWTKKTGTRHEQYF TGTGCCTGGACGAAAAAGACAGGGACTAGGCACGAGCAGTACTTC TRBV30 . TRBJ2-7 .
CASQGAREVTEAFF TGCGCCAGTCAGGGGGCACGTGAAGTCACTGAAGCTTTCTTT TRBV10-2 . TRBJ1-1 TRBD1
CASSKLPWTSGGDNEQFF TGTGCCAGCAGCAAACTACCGTGGACTAGCGGGGGTGACAATGAGCAGTTCTTC TRBV7-2 . TRBJ2-1 TRBD2
CASKLTSTGTGYTF TGTGCCAGCAAGCTTACCTCGACAGGGACTGGCTACACCTTC TRBV6-5 . TRBJ1-2 TRBD1
CASSRPGQGDYGYTF TGTGCCAGCAGTCGCCCGGGACAGGGCGACTATGGCTACACCTTC TRBV6-5 . TRBJ1-2 TRBD1
CASSSQGNTEAFF TGTGCCAGCAGCTCCCAGGGAAACACTGAAGCTTTCTTT TRBV7-9 few TRBJ1-1 .
CASSLGLAGTSYNEQFF TGTGCCAGCAGTTTAGGACTAGCGGGGACCTCCTACAATGAGCAGTTCTTC TRBV27 once TRBJ2-1 TRBD2
CASSLTAGAYEQYF TGTGCCAGCAGTTTAACAGCCGGGGCGTACGAGCAGTACTTC TRBV28 once TRBJ2-7 .
CASSQTRASSGANVLTF TGTGCCAGCAGCCAGACCAGGGCTAGCTCTGGGGCCAACGTCCTGACTTTC TRBV14 . TRBJ2-6 .
CASSERGGHGYEQYF TGTGCCAGCAGTGAACGAGGAGGGCACGGCTACGAGCAGTACTTC TRBV6-1 . TRBJ2-7 .
CASALWNRDSPLHF TGTGCCAGCGCCCTATGGAATCGGGATTCACCCCTCCACTTT TRBV7-2 . TRBJ1-6 .
CASSIRSVTGELFF TGTGCCAGTAGTATAAGATCAGTCACCGGGGAGCTGTTTTTT TRBV19 . TRBJ2-2 .
CASSEARAGNTIYF TGTGCCAGCAGTGAAGCCAGGGCTGGAAACACCATATATTTT TRBV2 . TRBJ1-3 .
CASRRTGGATEAFF TGTGCCAGCAGGAGGACAGGGGGAGCGACTGAAGCTTTCTTT TRBV6-5 . TRBJ1-1 TRBD1
CASSAGTGNNSPLHF TGTGCCAGCAGTGCCGGGACAGGAAATAATTCACCCCTCCACTTT TRBV25-1 . TRBJ1-6 TRBD1
CASSPDASSYEQYF TGTGCCAGCAGTCCGGACGCGAGCTCCTACGAGCAGTACTTC TRBV11-2 . TRBJ2-7 .
CASSLEGAYGYTF TGCGCCAGCAGCTTGGAGGGAGCCTATGGCTACACCTTC TRBV5-1 . TRBJ1-2 .
CASSPWTSGVNEQFF TGCGCCAGCAGCCCATGGACTAGCGGGGTCAATGAGCAGTTCTTC TRBV5-1 . TRBJ2-1 TRBD2
CASRSNRQGGAEAFF TGTGCCAGCAGAAGTAACAGACAGGGTGGCGCTGAAGCTTTCTTT TRBV28 once TRBJ1-1 TRBD1
CASSSVRGASTDTQYF TGTGCCAGCAGCTCTGTCCGGGGAGCTAGCACAGATACGCAGTATTTT TRBV11-2 . TRBJ2-3 .
CASSRQGNSPLHF TGTGCCAGCAGTCGGCAGGGGAATTCACCCCTCCACTTT TRBV27 few TRBJ1-6 .
CASRLQVTDTQYF TGCGCCAGCAGGCTACAGGTCACAGATACGCAGTATTTT TRBV5-1 . TRBJ2-3 .
CASSWGSRVNEQFF TGCGCCAGCAGCTGGGGATCCAGGGTTAATGAGCAGTTCTTC TRBV5-1 once TRBJ2-1 .
CASSLGDSFYNEQFF TGCGCCAGCAGCTTGGGGGACAGCTTCTACAATGAGCAGTTCTTC TRBV5-1 once TRBJ2-1 TRBD1
CASSYRLQQYF TGTGCCAGCAGTTACCGGCTACAGCAGTACTTC TRBV6-1 . TRBJ2-7 .
CSVARGEKLFF TGCAGCGTGGCCAGGGGCGAAAAACTGTTTTTT TRBV29-1 . TRBJ1-4 .
CASSPRGNNEQFF TGTGCCAGCAGCCCCCGGGGCAACAATGAGCAGTTCTTC TRBV7-2 . TRBJ2-1 .
CASSANRDPKGYTF TGTGCCAGTAGTGCTAACCGGGACCCCAAGGGCTACACCTTC TRBV19 . TRBJ1-2 .
CATSRPGQGAYNEQFF TGTGCCACCAGCAGGCCGGGACAGGGTGCCTACAATGAGCAGTTCTTC TRBV15 . TRBJ2-1 TRBD1
CASSLEGGLINSPLHF TGTGCCAGCAGCTTAGAGGGGGGACTAATTAATTCACCCCTCCACTTT TRBV11-2 . TRBJ1-6 .
CASSWRDGADIQYF TGTGCCAGCAGCTGGAGGGATGGGGCGGACATTCAGTACTTC TRBV7-9 . TRBJ2-4 .
CASSLWSDYEQYF TGTGCCAGCAGTTTATGGTCGGATTACGAGCAGTACTTC TRBV28 . TRBJ2-7 .
CASSFLPGTSGYEQYF TGTGCCAGCAGTTTCCTTCCCGGGACTAGCGGATACGAGCAGTACTTC TRBV27 . TRBJ2-7 TRBD2
CADRVSGTDTQYF TGTGCCGATAGAGTATCCGGCACAGATACGCAGTATTTT TRBV2 . TRBJ2-3 .
CAWSAANTGELFF TGTGCCTGGAGTGCCGCGAACACCGGGGAGCTGTTTTTT TRBV30 few TRBJ2-2 .
CASSGRGGEGYYGYTF TGTGCCAGCAGCGGAAGAGGGGGGGAGGGATACTATGGCTACACCTTC TRBV5-4 few TRBJ1-2 .
CASSEETGVYEQYF TGTGCCAGCAGTGAAGAGACAGGGGTGTACGAGCAGTACTTC TRBV25-1 . TRBJ2-7 TRBD1
CASSLEGVDTQYF TGTGCCAGCAGCTTGGAGGGGGTAGATACGCAGTATTTT TRBV5-4 . TRBJ2-3 .
CASSVAVGNEQYF TGTGCCAGCAGCGTAGCTGTGGGCAACGAGCAGTACTTC TRBV9 . TRBJ2-7 .
CASARAGVGGELFF TGTGCCAGCGCTCGAGCGGGAGTAGGCGGGGAGCTGTTTTTT TRBV28 . TRBJ2-2 TRBD2